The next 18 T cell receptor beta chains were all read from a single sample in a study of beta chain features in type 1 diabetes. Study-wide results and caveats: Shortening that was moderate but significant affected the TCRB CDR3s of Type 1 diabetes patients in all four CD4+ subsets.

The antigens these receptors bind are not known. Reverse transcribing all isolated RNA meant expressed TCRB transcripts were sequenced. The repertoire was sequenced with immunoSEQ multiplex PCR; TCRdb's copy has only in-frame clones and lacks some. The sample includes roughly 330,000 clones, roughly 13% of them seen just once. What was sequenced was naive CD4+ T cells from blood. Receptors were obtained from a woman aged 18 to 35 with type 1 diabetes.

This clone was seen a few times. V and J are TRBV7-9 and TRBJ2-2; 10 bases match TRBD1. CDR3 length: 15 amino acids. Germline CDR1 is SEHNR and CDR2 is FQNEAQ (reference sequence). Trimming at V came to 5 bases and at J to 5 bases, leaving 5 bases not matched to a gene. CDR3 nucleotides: TGTGCCAGCAGCACTAGGGGACAGGGGACCGGGGAGCTGTTTTTT. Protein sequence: CASSTRGQGTGELFF.

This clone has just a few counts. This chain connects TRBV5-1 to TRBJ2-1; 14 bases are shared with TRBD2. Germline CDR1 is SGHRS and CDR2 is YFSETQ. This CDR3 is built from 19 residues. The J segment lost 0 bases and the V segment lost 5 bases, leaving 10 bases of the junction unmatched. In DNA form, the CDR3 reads TGCGCCAGCAGATCTGCCGGGACTAGCGGGAGTGGCTCCTACAATGAGCAGTTCTTC. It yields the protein CASRSAGTSGSGSYNEQFF.

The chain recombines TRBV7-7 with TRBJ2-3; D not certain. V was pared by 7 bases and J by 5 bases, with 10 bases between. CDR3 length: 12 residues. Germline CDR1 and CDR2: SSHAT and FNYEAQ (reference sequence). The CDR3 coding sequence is TGTGCCAGCACCGGCCCGGGAGATACGCAGTATTTT. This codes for CASTGPGDTQYF.

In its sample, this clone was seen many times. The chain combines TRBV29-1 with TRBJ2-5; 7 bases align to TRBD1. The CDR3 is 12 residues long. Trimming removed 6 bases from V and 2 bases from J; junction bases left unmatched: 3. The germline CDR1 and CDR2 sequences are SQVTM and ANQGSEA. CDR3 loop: CSVTGQQETQYF. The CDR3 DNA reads TGCAGCGTGACAGGGCAACAAGAGACCCAGTACTTC.

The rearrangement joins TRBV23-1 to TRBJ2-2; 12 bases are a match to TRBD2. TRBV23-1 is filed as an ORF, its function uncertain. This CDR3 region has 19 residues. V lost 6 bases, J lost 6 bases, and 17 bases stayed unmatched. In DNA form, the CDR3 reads TGCGCCAGCAGGCAGGAAGTGACTAGCGGGAGTTTGAGCCCCGGGGAGCTGTTTTTT. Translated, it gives CASRQEVTSGSLSPGELFF.

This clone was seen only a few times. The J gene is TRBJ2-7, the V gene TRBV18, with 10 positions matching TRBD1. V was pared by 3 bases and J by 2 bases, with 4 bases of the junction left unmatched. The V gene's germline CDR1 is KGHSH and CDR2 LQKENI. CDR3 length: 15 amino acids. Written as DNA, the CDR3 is TGTGCCAGCTCACCCGGGACAGGGGTTCCCTACGAGCAGTACGTC. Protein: CASSPGTGVPYEQYV.

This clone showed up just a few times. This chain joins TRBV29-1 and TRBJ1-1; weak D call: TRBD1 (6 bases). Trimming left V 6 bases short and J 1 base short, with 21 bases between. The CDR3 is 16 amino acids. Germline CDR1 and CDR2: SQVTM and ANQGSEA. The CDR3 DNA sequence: TGCAGCGTCGCTAAGGATACAGGGATAGGGAACACTGAAGCTTTCTTT. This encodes CSVAKDTGIGNTEAFF. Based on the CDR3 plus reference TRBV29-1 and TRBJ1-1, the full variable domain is SAVISQKPSRDICQRGTSLTIQCQVDSQVTMMFWYRQQPGQSLTLIATANQGSEATYESGFVIDKFPISRPNLTFSTLTVSNMSPEDSSIYLCSVAKDTGIGNTEAFFGQGTRLTVV.

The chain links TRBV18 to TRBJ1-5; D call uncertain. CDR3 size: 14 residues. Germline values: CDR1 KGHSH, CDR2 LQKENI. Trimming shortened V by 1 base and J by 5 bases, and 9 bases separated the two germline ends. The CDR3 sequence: CASSPRRLDQPQHF. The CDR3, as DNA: TGTGCCAGCTCACCACGTAGATTGGATCAGCCCCAGCATTTT.

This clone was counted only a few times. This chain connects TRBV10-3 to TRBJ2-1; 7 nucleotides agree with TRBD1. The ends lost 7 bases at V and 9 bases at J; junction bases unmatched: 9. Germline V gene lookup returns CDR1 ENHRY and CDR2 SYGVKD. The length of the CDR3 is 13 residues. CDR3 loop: CAITEGQAVEQFF. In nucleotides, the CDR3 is TGTGCCATCACCGAAGGACAGGCGGTTGAGCAGTTCTTC.

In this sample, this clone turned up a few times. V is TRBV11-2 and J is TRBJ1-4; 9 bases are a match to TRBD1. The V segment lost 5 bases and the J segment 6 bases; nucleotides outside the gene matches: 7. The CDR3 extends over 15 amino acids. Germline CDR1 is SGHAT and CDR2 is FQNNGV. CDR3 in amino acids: CASSPRDRADEKLFF. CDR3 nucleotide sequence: TGTGCCAGCAGCCCCCGGGACAGGGCTGATGAAAAACTGTTTTTT.

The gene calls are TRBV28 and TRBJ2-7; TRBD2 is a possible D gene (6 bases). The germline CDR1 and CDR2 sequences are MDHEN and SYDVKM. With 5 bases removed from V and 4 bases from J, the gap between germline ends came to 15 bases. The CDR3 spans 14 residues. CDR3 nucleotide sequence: TGTGCCAGCAGTATCACTGGAGGGGTTTACGAGCAGTACTTC. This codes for CASSITGGVYEQYF.

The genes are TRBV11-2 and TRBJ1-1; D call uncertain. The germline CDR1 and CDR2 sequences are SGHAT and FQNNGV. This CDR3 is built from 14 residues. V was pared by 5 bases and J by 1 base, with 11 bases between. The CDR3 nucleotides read TGTGCCAGCAGCCCCAGTCCCGCGAACACTGAAGCTTTCTTT. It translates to CASSPSPANTEAFF.

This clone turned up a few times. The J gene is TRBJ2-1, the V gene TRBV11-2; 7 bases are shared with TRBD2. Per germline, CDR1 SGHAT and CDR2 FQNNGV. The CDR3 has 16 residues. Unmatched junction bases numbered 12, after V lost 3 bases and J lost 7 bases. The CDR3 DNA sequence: TGTGCCAGCAGCTTTTCAGGGAGCGGGACGCAAAATGAGCAGTTCTTC. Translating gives CASSFSGSGTQNEQFF.

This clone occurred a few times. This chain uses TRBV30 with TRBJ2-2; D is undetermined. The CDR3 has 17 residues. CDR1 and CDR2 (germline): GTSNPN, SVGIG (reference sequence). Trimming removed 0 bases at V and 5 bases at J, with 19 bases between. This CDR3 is CAWSVQVRLTWTGELFF. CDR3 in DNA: TGTGCCTGGAGTGTTCAGGTCCGGCTAACCTGGACCGGGGAGCTGTTTTTT. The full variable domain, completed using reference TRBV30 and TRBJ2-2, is SQTIHQWPATLVQPVGSPLSLECTVEGTSNPNLYWYRQAAGRGLQLLFYSVGIGQISSEVPQNLSASRPQDRQFILSSKKLLLSDSGFYLCAWSVQVRLTWTGELFFGEGSRLTVL.

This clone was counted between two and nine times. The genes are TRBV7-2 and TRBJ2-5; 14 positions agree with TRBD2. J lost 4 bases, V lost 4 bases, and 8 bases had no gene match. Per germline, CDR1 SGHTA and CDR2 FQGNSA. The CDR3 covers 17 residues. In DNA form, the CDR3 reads TGTGCCAGCAGCTCGGGACTAGCGGGAGTTCTAGCAGAGACCCAGTACTTC. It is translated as CASSSGLAGVLAETQYF.

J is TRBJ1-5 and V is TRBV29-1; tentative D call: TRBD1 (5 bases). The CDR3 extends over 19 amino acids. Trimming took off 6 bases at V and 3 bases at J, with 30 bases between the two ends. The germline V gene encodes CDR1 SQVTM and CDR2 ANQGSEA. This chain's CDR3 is CSVSTGVQGTMLSNQPQHF. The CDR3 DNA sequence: TGCAGCGTCTCCACGGGTGTTCAGGGAACCATGCTCTCCAATCAGCCCCAGCATTTT.

CDR3 protein: CASTPAGGPLYEQYF. The DNA of the CDR3 is TGTGCCAGCACCCCAGCGGGAGGGCCCCTCTACGAGCAGTACTTC. V gene TRBV28 combines with J gene TRBJ2-7, with TRBD2 matching 10 bases. J was trimmed by 3 bases and V by 7 bases; bases with no gene match: 9. Germline values: CDR1 MDHEN, CDR2 SYDVKM. The CDR3 is 15 amino acids.

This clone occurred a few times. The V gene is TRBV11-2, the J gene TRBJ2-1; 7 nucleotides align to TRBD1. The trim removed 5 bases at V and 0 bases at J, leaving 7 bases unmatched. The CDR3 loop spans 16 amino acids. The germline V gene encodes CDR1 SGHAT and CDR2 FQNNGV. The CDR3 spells CASSVYRGLSYNEQFF. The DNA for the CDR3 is TGTGCCAGCAGCGTATACAGGGGCCTCTCCTACAATGAGCAGTTCTTC.